The 24 T cell receptor beta chains reported below all come from one sample, sequenced in a study of blood T cell repertoires in COVID-19. TCRdb keeps only in-frame clones here, not all; method: immunoSEQ multiplex PCR. The table includes around 170,000 clones, 86% detected once. Sequencing was performed on peripheral blood. These TCRs come from a woman in her seventies with acute or convalescent COVID-19.

The CDR3 spells CASRRTGGVYEQYF. The CDR3 DNA reads as TGTGCCAGCAGGAGGACAGGGGGAGTTTACGAGCAGTACTTC. This chain joins TRBV7-2 and TRBJ2-7; 10 bases agree with TRBD1. Germline values: CDR1 SGHTA, CDR2 FQGNSA. There are 14 residues in the CDR3. V lost 6 bases to trimming and J lost 4 bases; unmatched junction nucleotides: 6.

The gene calls are TRBV6-6 and TRBJ2-7; TRBD1 matches 10 bases. This CDR3 is 14 amino acids long. Germline assignment: CDR1 MNHNY and CDR2 SVGAGI (reference sequence). J was trimmed by 6 bases and V by 3 bases; bases with no gene match: 5. The CDR3 nucleotides are TGTGCCAGCAGTTATGGGACAGGGGCGCGCGAGCAGTACTTC. Protein sequence: CASSYGTGAREQYF.

The chain joins TRBV5-8 to TRBJ2-3, with TRBD2 matching over 7 bases. Germline V CDR1 and CDR2: SGHTS, YDEGEE. The CDR3 runs 15 residues. Trimming took 4 bases from V and 1 from J; bases not matched to a gene: 6. Here the CDR3 DNA reads TGTGCCAGCAGCGCCCGGGACTACCGCACAGATACGCAGTATTTT. It codes for CASSARDYRTDTQYF.

This sequence joins TRBV19 and TRBJ1-5; D might be TRBD1 (6 bases). This CDR3 has 14 residues. Germline lookup yields CDR1 LNHDA and CDR2 SQIVND (reference sequence). Deletions cut 7 bases from V and 3 bases from J, with 13 bases between. This chain's CDR3 is CASNFQGLNQPQHF. Here the CDR3 DNA reads TGTGCCAGTAACTTTCAGGGGCTCAATCAGCCCCAGCATTTT.

The chain employs TRBV11-2 and TRBJ2-1; 9 nucleotides line up with TRBD1. The CDR3 covers 14 residues. Germline V gene lookup returns CDR1 SGHAT and CDR2 FQNNGV. V lost 5 bases to trimming and J lost 6 bases; unmatched junction nucleotides: 5. This CDR3 is CASSRGDRVNEQFF. The CDR3 DNA reads TGTGCCAGCAGCCGAGGGGACAGGGTCAATGAGCAGTTCTTC.

This clone was found once. The chain combines TRBV24-1 with TRBJ2-2, with 15 bases matching TRBD2. This CDR3 is 15 amino acids long. Germline CDR1 is KGHDR and CDR2 is SFDVKD. The trim removed 5 bases at V and 6 bases at J, leaving 0 bases unmatched. The CDR3 nucleotides read TGTGCCACCAGTGGGACTAGCGGGAGGGCCGGGGAGCTGTTTTTT. This translates into CATSGTSGRAGELFF.

The chain uses TRBV24-1 and TRBJ2-3; 7 nucleotides line up with TRBD1. V lost 5 bases to trimming and J lost 4 bases; unmatched junction nucleotides: 8. Per the germline V gene, CDR1 is KGHDR and CDR2 is SFDVKD. The CDR3 covers 15 residues. This chain's CDR3 is CATSAADRQSDTQYF. CDR3 nucleotides: TGTGCCACCAGTGCCGCGGACAGGCAGTCAGATACGCAGTATTTT.

The chain employs TRBV6-6 and TRBJ2-7, with TRBD2 matching 11 bases. The V segment lost 1 base and the J segment 9 bases; nucleotides outside the gene matches: 11. Germline-derived CDR1 and CDR2 are MNHNY and SVGAGI (reference sequence). The CDR3 is 16 residues long. DNA for the CDR3: TGTGCCAGCAGTTACTTCGGACTAGCGGGCCAGGGGGGGCAGTACTTC. Protein sequence: CASSYFGLAGQGGQYF.

This clone was seen more than once but under ten times. The CDR3 is CASSPRLAGPQGNEQFF. CDR3 coding DNA: TGTGCCAGCAGCCCCCGACTAGCGGGGCCTCAGGGGAATGAGCAGTTCTTC. The chain uses TRBV7-2 and TRBJ2-1, with TRBD2 matching over 11 bases. CDR1 is SGHTA and CDR2 is FQGNSA in the germline V gene. V lost 5 bases, J lost 7 bases, and 13 bases stayed unmatched. CDR3 length: 17 residues.

The chain combines TRBV27 with TRBJ1-3; 7 bases fit TRBD1. V trimming: 6 bases; J trimming: 2 bases; junction bases outside the gene matches: 7. The CDR3 length is 15 residues. The germline V gene has CDR1 MNHEY and CDR2 SMNVEV (reference sequence). As DNA, the CDR3 is TGTGCCAGCAGCGCCACGAGGGGGCCTGGAAACACCATATATTTT. The encoded protein is CASSATRGPGNTIYF.

The rearrangement joins TRBV28 to TRBJ2-7; D ambiguous. Germline V gene sequence: CDR1 MDHEN, CDR2 SYDVKM. The CDR3 has 14 amino acids. V was cut by 2 bases and J by 0 bases, with 8 bases left in between. CDR3 bases: TGTGCCAGCAGTTTACGTCAGGACTCCTACGAGCAGTACTTC. Translated, it gives CASSLRQDSYEQYF.

The rearrangement uses TRBV7-3 and TRBJ1-6; no clear D gene. The germline V gene has CDR1 SGHTA and CDR2 FQGTGA. The CDR3 spans 15 residues. Trimming pared 1 base from V and 8 bases from J, leaving 12 bases between. The CDR3 region has the DNA TGTGCCAGCAGCTTAAATCCAGGTTCACATTCACCCCTCCACTTT. Residues: CASSLNPGSHSPLHF.

The chain links TRBV2 to TRBJ1-2; no clear D. V lost 4 bases and J 0 bases, leaving 9 bases between the germline ends. Germline CDR1 reads SNHLY; CDR2 reads FYNNEI. The CDR3 extends over 14 amino acids. CDR3 sequence: CASSVFLSNYGYTF. DNA of the CDR3: TGTGCCAGCAGTGTTTTTCTGTCTAACTATGGCTACACCTTC.

The V gene is TRBV6-2 or TRBV6-3, the J gene TRBJ2-3, with 9 bases that match TRBD2. Per germline, CDR1 MNHEY and CDR2 SVGEGT. V dropped 3 bases and J dropped 6; count of bases not matched to a gene: 13. CDR3 length: 17 amino acids. CDR3 sequence: CASSYLGTSGLRDTQYF. The CDR3 nucleotides read TGTGCCAGCAGTTATTTGGGCACTAGCGGGCTACGGGATACGCAGTATTTT.

This clone was counted only a few times. The chain uses TRBV20-1 and TRBJ1-2; D perhaps matches TRBD1 (5 bases). The CDR3 loop spans 13 amino acids. Germline V gives CDR1 DFQATT, CDR2 SNEGSKA (reference sequence). V was pared by 3 bases and J by 1 base, with 9 bases between. This CDR3 is CSASLGGNYGYTF. CDR3 DNA: TGCAGTGCTAGTCTCGGGGGTAACTATGGCTACACCTTC.

The gene calls are TRBV2 and TRBJ1-2; D uncertain. Germline-derived CDR1 and CDR2 are SNHLY and FYNNEI. Trimming took off 3 bases at V and 4 bases at J, with 6 bases between the two ends. This CDR3 is built from 12 residues. The CDR3 sequence: CASSEGSYGYTF. CDR3 in DNA: TGTGCCAGCAGTGAGGGGAGCTATGGCTACACCTTC.

The chain is built from TRBV27 and TRBJ1-2; D gene uncertain. The CDR3 runs to 15 residues. Trimming removed 2 bases from V and 0 bases from J, with 10 bases in between. CDR1 is MNHEY, CDR2 SMNVEV, per germline (reference sequence). The CDR3 sequence is CASSLVAVPNYGYTF. The DNA for the CDR3 is TGTGCCAGCAGTTTAGTTGCAGTCCCTAACTATGGCTACACCTTC.

V and J are TRBV6-2 or TRBV6-3 and TRBJ1-1, with 8 positions matching TRBD1. From germline, CDR1 is MNHEY and CDR2 SVGEGT. With V trimmed by 5 bases and J by 5 bases, 10 bases remained unmatched. The CDR3 loop spans 15 amino acids. The CDR3 DNA reads TGTGCCAGCAGTAAAATGGGACAGGTGGGGACTGAAGCTTTCTTT. Translating it yields CASSKMGQVGTEAFF.

The chain has TRBV7-3 and TRBJ2-3, with TRBD1 matching 7 bases. Germline V gene data show CDR1 as SGHTA and CDR2 as FQGTGA. The CDR3 contains 16 residues. V lost 5 bases to trimming and J lost 2 bases; unmatched junction nucleotides: 10. CDR3 in DNA: TGTGCCAGCAGCCCCGGGACAGCTCTCCCCACAGATACGCAGTATTTT. It yields the protein CASSPGTALPTDTQYF.

The chain is built from TRBV27 and TRBJ2-1, with D perhaps TRBD2 (6 bases). CDR1 and CDR2 (germline): MNHEY, SMNVEV (reference sequence). This CDR3 is 16 amino acids long. V was clipped by 3 bases and J by 4 bases, with 16 bases between them. The CDR3 nucleotides are TGTGCCAGCAGTTTCTACGCGGCGGGATTTTACAATGAGCAGTTCTTC. Protein: CASSFYAAGFYNEQFF.

The chain employs TRBV5-1 and TRBJ1-2; 10 bases are shared with TRBD1. Germline values: CDR1 SGHRS, CDR2 YFSETQ. J lost 5 bases, V lost 0 bases, and 1 base had no gene match. This CDR3 spans 14 amino acids. CDR3 sequence (DNA): TGCGCCAGCAGCTTGGGACAGGGGGCTTATGGCTACACCTTC. It encodes CASSLGQGAYGYTF. The full variable domain, with the rest looked up from reference TRBV5-1 and TRBJ1-2, is KAGVTQTPRYLIKTRGQQVTLSCSPISGHRSVSWYQQTPGQGLQFLFEYFSETQRNKGNFPGRFSGRQFSNSRSEMNVSTLELGDSALYLCASSLGQGAYGYTFGSGTRLTVV.

The chain couples TRBV20-1 to TRBJ2-7, with D possibly being TRBD2 (5 bases). The CDR3 loop spans 16 amino acids. Per germline, CDR1 DFQATT and CDR2 SNEGSKA (reference sequence). V lost 3 bases, J lost 0 bases, and 18 bases lay in between. Here the CDR3 DNA reads TGCAGTGCTAGTGAATCTTTGGGAGAGTTCTCCTACGAGCAGTACTTC. As protein: CSASESLGEFSYEQYF.

This sequence joins TRBV6-1 and TRBJ2-7, with D tentatively TRBD1 (6 bases). The CDR3 loop spans 16 amino acids. Germline loops: CDR1 MNHNS, CDR2 SASEGT. Between the trimmed V and J ends, which lost 2 bases and 0 bases, there was a span of 14 bases. The CDR3 nucleotides read TGTGCCAGCAGTGAACCGAAGGACAGTATCTCCTACGAGCAGTACTTC. It specifies CASSEPKDSISYEQYF.

V gene TRBV11-2 combines with J gene TRBJ1-5; D remains unclear. This CDR3 is 16 amino acids long. Trimming stripped 1 base from V and 0 bases from J, with 10 bases between. The germline CDR1 and CDR2 sequences are SGHAT and FQNNGV. CDR3 loop: CASSLGGKLSNQPQHF. CDR3 bases: TGTGCCAGCAGCTTAGGAGGAAAACTTAGCAATCAGCCCCAGCATTTT. Full variable domain (rest looked up from reference TRBV11-2 and TRBJ1-5): EAGVAQSPRYKIIEKRQSVAFWCNPISGHATLYWYQQILGQGPKLLIQFQNNGVVDDSQLPKDRFSAERLKGVDSTLKIQPAKLEDSAVYLCASSLGGKLSNQPQHFGDGTRLSIL.